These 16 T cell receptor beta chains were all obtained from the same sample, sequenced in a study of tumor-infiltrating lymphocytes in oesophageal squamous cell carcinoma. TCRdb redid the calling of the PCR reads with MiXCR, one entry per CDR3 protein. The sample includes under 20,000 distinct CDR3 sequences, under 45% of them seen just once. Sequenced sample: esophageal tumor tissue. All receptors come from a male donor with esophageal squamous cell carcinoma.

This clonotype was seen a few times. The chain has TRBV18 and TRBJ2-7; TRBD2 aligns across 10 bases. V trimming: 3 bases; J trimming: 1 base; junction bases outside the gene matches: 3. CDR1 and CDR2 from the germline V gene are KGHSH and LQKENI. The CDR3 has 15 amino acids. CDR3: CASSPPAGGSYEQYF. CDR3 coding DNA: TGTGCCAGCTCACCCCCAGCGGGAGGGTCCTACGAGCAGTACTTC. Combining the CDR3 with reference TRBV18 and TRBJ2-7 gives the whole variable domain NAGVMQNPRHLVRRRGQEARLRCSPMKGHSHVYWYRQLPEEGLKFMVYLQKENIIDESGMPKERFSAEFPKEGPSILRIQQVVRGDSAAYFCASSPPAGGSYEQYFGPGTRLTVT.

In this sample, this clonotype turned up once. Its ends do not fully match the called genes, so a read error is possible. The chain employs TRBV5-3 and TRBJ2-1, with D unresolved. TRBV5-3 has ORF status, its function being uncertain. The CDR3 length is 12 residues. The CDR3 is CASSLLHNEQFF. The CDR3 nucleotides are TGTGCCAGCAGCTTGTTGCACAATGAGCAGTTCTTC.

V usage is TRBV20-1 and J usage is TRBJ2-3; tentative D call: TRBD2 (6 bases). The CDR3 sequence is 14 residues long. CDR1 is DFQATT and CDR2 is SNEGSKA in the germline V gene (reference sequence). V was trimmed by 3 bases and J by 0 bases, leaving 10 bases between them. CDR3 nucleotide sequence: TGCAGTGCTAGTCGGGAGCCTAGCACAGATACGCAGTATTTT. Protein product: CSASREPSTDTQYF.

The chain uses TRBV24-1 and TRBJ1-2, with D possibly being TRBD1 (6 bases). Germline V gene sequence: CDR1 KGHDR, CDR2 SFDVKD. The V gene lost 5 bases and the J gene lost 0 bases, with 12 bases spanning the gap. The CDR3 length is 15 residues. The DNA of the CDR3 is TGTGCCACCAGTGCCCCAGGGGACTCTAACTATGGCTACACCTTC. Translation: CATSAPGDSNYGYTF.

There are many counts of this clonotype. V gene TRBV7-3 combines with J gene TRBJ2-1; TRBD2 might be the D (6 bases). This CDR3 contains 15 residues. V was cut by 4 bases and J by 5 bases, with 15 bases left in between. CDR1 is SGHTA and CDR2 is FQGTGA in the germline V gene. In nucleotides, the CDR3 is TGTGCCAGCAGCTCCGGGCGGGACCTACACAATGAGCAGTTCTTC. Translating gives CASSSGRDLHNEQFF. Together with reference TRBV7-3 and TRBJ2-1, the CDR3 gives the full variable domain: GAGVSQTPSNKVTEKGKYVELRCDPISGHTALYWYRQSLGQGPEFLIYFQGTGAADDSGLPNDRFFAVRPEGSVSTLKIQRTERGDSAVYLCASSSGRDLHNEQFFGPGTRLTVL.

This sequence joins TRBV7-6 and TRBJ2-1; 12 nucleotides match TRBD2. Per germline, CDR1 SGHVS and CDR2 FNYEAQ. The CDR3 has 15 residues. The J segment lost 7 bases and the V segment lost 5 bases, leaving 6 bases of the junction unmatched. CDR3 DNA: TGTGCCAGCAGCCGGACTAGCGGGGAGAGTAATGAGCAGTTCTTC. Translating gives CASSRTSGESNEQFF.

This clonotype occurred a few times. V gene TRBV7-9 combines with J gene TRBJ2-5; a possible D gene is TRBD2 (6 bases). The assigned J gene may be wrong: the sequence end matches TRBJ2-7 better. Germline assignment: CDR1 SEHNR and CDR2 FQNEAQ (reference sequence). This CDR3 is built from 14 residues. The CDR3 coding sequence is TGTGCCAGCAGCTCAGCGGGTATCTCCTACGAGCAGTACTTC. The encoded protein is CASSSAGISYEQYF.

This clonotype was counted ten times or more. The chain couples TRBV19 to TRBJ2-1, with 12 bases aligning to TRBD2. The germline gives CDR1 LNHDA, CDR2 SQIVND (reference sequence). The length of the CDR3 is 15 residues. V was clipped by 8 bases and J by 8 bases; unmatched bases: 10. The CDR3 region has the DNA TGTGCCAGTCTTCGGACTAGCGGGATTTACGATGAGCAGTTCTTC. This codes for CASLRTSGIYDEQFF.

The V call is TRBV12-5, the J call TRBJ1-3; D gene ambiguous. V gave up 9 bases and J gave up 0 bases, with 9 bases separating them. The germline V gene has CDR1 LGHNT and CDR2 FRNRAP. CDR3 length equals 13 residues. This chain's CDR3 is CASPQYSGNTIYF. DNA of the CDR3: TGTGCTAGCCCTCAGTACTCTGGAAACACCATATATTTT.

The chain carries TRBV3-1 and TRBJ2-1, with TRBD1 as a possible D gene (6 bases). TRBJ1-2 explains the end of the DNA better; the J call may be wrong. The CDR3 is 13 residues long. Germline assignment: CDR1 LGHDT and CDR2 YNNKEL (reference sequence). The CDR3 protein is CASSEGHGLGYTF. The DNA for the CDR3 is TGTGCCAGCAGCGAGGGACATGGTTTGGGCTACACCTTC.

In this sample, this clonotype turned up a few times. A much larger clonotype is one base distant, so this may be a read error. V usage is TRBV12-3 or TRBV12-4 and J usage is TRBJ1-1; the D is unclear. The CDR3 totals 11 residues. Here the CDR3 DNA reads TGTGCCAGCAGTTTAAAGTTTGAAGCTTTATTT. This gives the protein CASSLKFEALF.

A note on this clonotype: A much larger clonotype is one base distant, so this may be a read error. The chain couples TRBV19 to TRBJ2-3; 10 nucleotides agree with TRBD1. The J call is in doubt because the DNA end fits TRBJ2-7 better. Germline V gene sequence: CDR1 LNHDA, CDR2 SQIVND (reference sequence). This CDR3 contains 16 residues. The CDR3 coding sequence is TGTGCCAGTAGTATAGGGGAGACAGGGGGCTTCGATGAGCAGTACTTC. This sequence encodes CASSIGETGGFDEQYF.

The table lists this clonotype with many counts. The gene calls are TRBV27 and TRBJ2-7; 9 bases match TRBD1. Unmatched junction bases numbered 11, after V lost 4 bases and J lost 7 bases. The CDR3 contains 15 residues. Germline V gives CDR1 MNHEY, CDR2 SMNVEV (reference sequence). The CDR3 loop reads CASSSPGQGVDEQYF. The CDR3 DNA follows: TGTGCCAGCAGTTCTCCGGGACAGGGCGTCGATGAGCAGTACTTC.

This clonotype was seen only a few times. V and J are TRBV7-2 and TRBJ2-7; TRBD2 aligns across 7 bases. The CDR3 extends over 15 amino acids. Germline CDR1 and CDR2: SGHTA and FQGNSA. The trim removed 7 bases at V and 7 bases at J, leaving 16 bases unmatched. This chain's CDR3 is CASTWEGSSYNEQYF. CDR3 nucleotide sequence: TGTGCCAGCACCTGGGAGGGGAGCTCCTACAATGAGCAGTACTTC.

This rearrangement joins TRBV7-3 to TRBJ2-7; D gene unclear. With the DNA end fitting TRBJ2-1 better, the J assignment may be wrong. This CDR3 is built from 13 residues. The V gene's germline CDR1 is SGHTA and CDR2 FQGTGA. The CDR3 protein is CASSPRRSGEQFF. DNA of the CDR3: TGTGCCAGCAGCCCCCGACGCTCTGGAGAGCAGTTCTTC.

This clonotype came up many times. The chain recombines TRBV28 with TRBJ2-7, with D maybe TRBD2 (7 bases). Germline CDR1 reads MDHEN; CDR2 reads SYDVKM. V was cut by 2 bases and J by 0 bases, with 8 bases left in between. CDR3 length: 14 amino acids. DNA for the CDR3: TGTGCCAGCAGTTTAGCGGGGGCCTCCTACGAGCAGTACTTC. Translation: CASSLAGASYEQYF.